Here is one TCR beta chain with its context. Its cognate antigen is unknown. Over 95% purity was reached by all sorted populations. The record originates from a study of beta chain features in type 1 diabetes. Since all of the isolated RNA was reverse transcribed, expressed TCRB transcripts were what got sequenced. Profiled with immunoSEQ multiplex PCR; TCRdb holds only in-frame clones, not every one. The repertoire includes roughly 220,000 clones, 15% to 20% of them detected once, and about 0.085% sits in the top ten. There are 16 residues in the CDR3. V dropped 6 bases and J dropped 4 bases, with 19 bases sitting between them. CDR1 is SGHTA, CDR2 FQGNSA, per germline. Overall study results and limits: Any HLA effect on TCRB rearrangement was left unresolved by small sub-analyses. Shorter TCRB CDR3s, moderately but significantly so, marked every one of the four CD4+ subsets in Type 1 diabetes patients. Over-representation of high TCR-expressing cells was a possible consequence of cDNA sequencing.

The specimen was naive CD4+ T cells from blood. The J gene is TRBJ2-1, the V gene TRBV7-2; D perhaps matches TRBD2 (6 bases). The source of this sequence is a man younger than 45 with type 1 diabetes. Here the CDR3 DNA reads TGTGCCAGCAGTCTCCGGGACTTGGGACTGTACAATGAGCAGTTCTTC. As protein: CASSLRDLGLYNEQFF.